This T cell receptor beta chain was identified in a study of blood T cell repertoires in COVID-19. The wider study: Samples representing acute and convalescent COVID-19 were sourced from the United States, Italy and Spain. Sample material is recorded as cDNA or gDNA derived from T cells, B-cell-depleted T cells, or PBMCs.

Germline CDR1 is LNHNV and CDR2 is YYDKDF (reference sequence). The CDR3 length is 16 residues. Losses at the gene ends were 5 bases for V and 5 bases for J; bases not matched to a gene: 10. Authors' methods: It was from reference gene primer amplification that nucleated cell counts were estimated. Method: immunoSEQ multiplex PCR; TCRdb's copy keeps in-frame clones and lacks some. From that table come the V and J calls and clone size; the DNA was used to work out D and trimming. Here the sample spans about 84,000 clones, 83% being singletons. This TCR derives from a woman at least 80 years old with acute or convalescent COVID-19. This chain joins TRBV15 and TRBJ2-3, with TRBD1 identical over 10 bases. Sequencing was done on a sample of peripheral blood. The CDR3 protein is CATSLPGQGSGDTQYF. The DNA of the CDR3 is TGTGCCACCAGCTTGCCGGGACAGGGGTCGGGAGATACGCAGTATTTT.